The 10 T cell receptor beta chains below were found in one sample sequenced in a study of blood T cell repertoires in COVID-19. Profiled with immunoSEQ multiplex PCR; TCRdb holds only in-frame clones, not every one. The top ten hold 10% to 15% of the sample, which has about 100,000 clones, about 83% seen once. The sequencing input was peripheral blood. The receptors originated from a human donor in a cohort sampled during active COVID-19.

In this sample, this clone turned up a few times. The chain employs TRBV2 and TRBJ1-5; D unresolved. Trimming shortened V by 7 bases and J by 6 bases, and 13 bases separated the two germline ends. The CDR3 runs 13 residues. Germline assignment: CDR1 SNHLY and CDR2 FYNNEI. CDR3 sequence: CASKVQILQPQHF. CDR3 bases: TGTGCCAGCAAGGTACAGATTCTTCAGCCCCAGCATTTT. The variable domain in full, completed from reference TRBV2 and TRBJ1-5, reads EPEVTQTPSHQVTQMGQEVILRCVPISNHLYFYWYRQILGQKVEFLVSFYNNEISEKSEIFDDQFSVERPDGSNFTLKIRSTKLEDSAMYFCASKVQILQPQHFGDGTRLSIL.

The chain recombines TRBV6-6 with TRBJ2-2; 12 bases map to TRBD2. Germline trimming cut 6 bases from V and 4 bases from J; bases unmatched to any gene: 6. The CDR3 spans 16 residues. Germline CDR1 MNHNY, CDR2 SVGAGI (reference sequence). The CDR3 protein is CASRQLLAGGTGELFF. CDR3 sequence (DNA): TGTGCCAGCAGGCAATTACTAGCGGGAGGCACCGGGGAGCTGTTTTTT.

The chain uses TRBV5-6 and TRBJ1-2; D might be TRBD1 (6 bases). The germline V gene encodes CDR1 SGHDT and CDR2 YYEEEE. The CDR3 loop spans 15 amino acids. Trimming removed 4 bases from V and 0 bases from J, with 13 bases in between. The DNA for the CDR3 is TGTGCCAGCAGCCGACTTGACAGGTCTAACTATGGCTACACCTTC. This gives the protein CASSRLDRSNYGYTF.

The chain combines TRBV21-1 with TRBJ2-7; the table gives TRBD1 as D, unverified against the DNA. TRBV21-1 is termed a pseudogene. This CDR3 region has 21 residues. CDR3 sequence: CASTNPTPASAGTGQAYEQYF. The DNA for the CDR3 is TGTGCCAGCACGAACCCCACACCCGCTTCCGCCGGGACAGGGCAGGCCTACGAGCAGTACTTC.

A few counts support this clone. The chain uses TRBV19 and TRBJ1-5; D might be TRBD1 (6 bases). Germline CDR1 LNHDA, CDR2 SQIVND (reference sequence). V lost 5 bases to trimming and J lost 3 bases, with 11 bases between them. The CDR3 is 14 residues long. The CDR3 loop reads CASSSRGDNQPQHF. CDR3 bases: TGTGCCAGTAGTTCCAGGGGAGACAATCAGCCCCAGCATTTT.

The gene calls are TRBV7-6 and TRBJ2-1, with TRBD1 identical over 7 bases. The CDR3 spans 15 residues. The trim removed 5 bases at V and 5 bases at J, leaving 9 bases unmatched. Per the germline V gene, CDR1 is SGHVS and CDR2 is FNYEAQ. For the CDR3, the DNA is TGTGCCAGCAGCGTCACCGGGACAGCAAACAATGAGCAGTTCTTC. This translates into CASSVTGTANNEQFF.

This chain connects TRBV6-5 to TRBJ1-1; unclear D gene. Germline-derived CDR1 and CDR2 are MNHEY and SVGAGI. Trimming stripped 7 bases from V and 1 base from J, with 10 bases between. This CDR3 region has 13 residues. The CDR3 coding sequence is TGTGCCAGCAATGTTGTCGGGAACACTGAAGCTTTCTTT. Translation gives CASNVVGNTEAFF.

This CDR3 is CASSLFSSGSTDTQYF. The CDR3 bases are TGTGCCAGCAGCTTATTTAGTAGCGGAAGCACAGATACGCAGTATTTT. The genes are TRBV7-9 and TRBJ2-3, with a weak D call TRBD2 (6 bases). The V end lost 2 bases, the J end lost 0 bases, and 12 bases lay between the germline ends. This CDR3 is built from 16 residues. CDR1 is SEHNR and CDR2 is FQNEAQ in the germline V gene (reference sequence).

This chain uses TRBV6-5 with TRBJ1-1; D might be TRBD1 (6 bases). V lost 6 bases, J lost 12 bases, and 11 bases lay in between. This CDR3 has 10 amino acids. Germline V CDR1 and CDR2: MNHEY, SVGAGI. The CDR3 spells CASRQGRTFF. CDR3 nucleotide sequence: TGTGCCAGCAGACAGGGTAGAACTTTCTTT.

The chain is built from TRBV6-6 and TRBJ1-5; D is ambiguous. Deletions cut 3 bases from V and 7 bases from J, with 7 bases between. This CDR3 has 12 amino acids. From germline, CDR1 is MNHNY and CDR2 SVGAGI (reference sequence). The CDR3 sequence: CASSYVEQPQHF. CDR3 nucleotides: TGTGCCAGCAGTTATGTAGAACAGCCCCAGCATTTT.